Shown below are 26 T cell receptor beta chains from a single sample sequenced in a study of control samples from healthy donors and cancer patients. Sequenced by immunoSEQ multiplex PCR; TCRdb stores in-frame clones only, minus some. The table has approximately 120,000 clones, roughly nine tenths seen once. The sample comprised blood. The receptors here all came from a human donor in good health. The donor label of this sample is uncertain.

The rearrangement links TRBV18 to TRBJ1-1, with D maybe TRBD1 (5 bases). Trimming removed 6 bases at V and 3 bases at J, with 11 bases between. CDR3 length: 13 amino acids. The germline gives CDR1 KGHSH, CDR2 LQKENI. The CDR3 coding sequence is TGTGCCAGCTCCACCGGGACGGACACTGAAGCTTTCTTT. It codes for CASSTGTDTEAFF.

The chain joins TRBV28 to TRBJ1-2; D remains unclear. CDR3 size: 14 residues. Trimming removed 6 bases at V and 0 bases at J, with 11 bases between. CDR1 and CDR2 (germline): MDHEN, SYDVKM. CDR3 sequence (DNA): TGTGCCAGCAGCGGGGTCGGGGCTAACTATGGCTACACCTTC. This codes for CASSGVGANYGYTF.

V gene TRBV7-7 combines with J gene TRBJ2-5; TRBD2 matches at 7 bases. Germline assignment: CDR1 SSHAT and CDR2 FNYEAQ (reference sequence). The CDR3 is made up of 14 amino acids. The J segment lost 5 bases and the V segment lost 0 bases, leaving 3 bases of the junction unmatched. CDR3 protein: CASSLAGGGETQYF. In nucleotides, the CDR3 is TGTGCCAGCAGCTTAGCGGGCGGGGGTGAGACCCAGTACTTC.

This clone showed up just a few times. The CDR3 spells CASAQSGQGAGNTIYF. The CDR3 DNA is TGCGCCAGCGCCCAGTCAGGACAGGGGGCTGGAAACACCATATATTTT. The gene calls are TRBV5-1 and TRBJ1-3, with 10 bases aligning to TRBD1. Germline V CDR1 and CDR2: SGHRS, YFSETQ. Trimming took 7 bases from V and 2 from J; bases not matched to a gene: 9. The CDR3 is made up of 16 amino acids.

CDR3 sequence: CATRGFNSPLHF. Here the CDR3 DNA reads TGTGCCACCAGGGGTTTCAATTCACCCCTCCACTTT. The J gene is TRBJ1-6, the V gene TRBV11-2; TRBD1 is a possible D gene (6 bases). The CDR3 is 12 residues long. From germline, CDR1 is SGHAT and CDR2 FQNNGV. V lost 10 bases to trimming and J lost 7 bases, with 11 bases between them.

The chain recombines TRBV6-2 or TRBV6-3 with TRBJ1-1; D is unclear. Trimming shortened V by 2 bases and J by 5 bases, and 6 bases separated the two germline ends. Germline loops: CDR1 MNHEY, CDR2 SVGEGT. This CDR3 is built from 12 residues. The CDR3 loop reads CASSYGVTEAFF. In nucleotides, the CDR3 is TGTGCCAGCAGTTACGGGGTTACTGAAGCTTTCTTT.

A note on this clone: One end of the junction does not line up with germline, which may come from a read error. Other DNA sequences in the same sample also yield this CDR3. The genes are TRBV5-1 and TRBJ2-2; D perhaps matches TRBD2 (5 bases). CDR1 and CDR2 (germline): SGHRS, YFSETQ. This CDR3 has 16 residues. CDR3 sequence: CASSLIPGANTGELFF. CDR3 coding DNA: TGCGCCAGCAGCTTGATCCCGGGCGCGAACACCGGGGAGTTGTTTTTT. Filled out from reference TRBV5-1 and TRBJ2-2, the complete variable domain reads KAGVTQTPRYLIKTRGQQVTLSCSPISGHRSVSWYQQTPGQGLQFLFEYFSETQRNKGNFPGRFSGRQFSNSRSEMNVSTLELGDSALYLCASSLIPGANTGELFFGEGSRLTVL.

The rearrangement joins TRBV15 to TRBJ2-1; TRBD2 aligns across 8 bases. The CDR3 is made up of 15 amino acids. The V gene's germline CDR1 is LNHNV and CDR2 YYDKDF (reference sequence). With V trimmed by 0 bases and J by 6 bases, 4 bases remained unmatched. CDR3 DNA sequence: TGTGCCACCAGCAGAGACGGGCTAGCGGGCAATGAGCAGTTCTTC. Protein product: CATSRDGLAGNEQFF.

As DNA, the CDR3 is TGTGCCAGCAGCGGATATAGCGGGGGGCGCTTAGGGGAGCAGTACTTC. As protein: CASSGYSGGRLGEQYF. The J gene is TRBJ2-7, the V gene TRBV5-4, with 10 bases matching TRBD2. The CDR3 has 16 amino acids. Trimming removed 4 bases from V and 7 bases from J; junction bases left unmatched: 14. Germline CDR1 SGHNT, CDR2 YYREEE (reference sequence).

V usage is TRBV5-5 and J usage is TRBJ2-1, with a weak D call TRBD1 (5 bases). Looked up from germline, CDR1 is SGHKS and CDR2 is YYEKEE (reference sequence). Deletions cut 3 bases from V and 5 bases from J, with 12 bases between. This CDR3 spans 14 amino acids. The CDR3 bases are TGTGCCAGCAGCTACCCAGGGTCCCACAATGAGCAGTTCTTC. It codes for CASSYPGSHNEQFF. Filled out from reference TRBV5-5 and TRBJ2-1, the complete variable domain reads DAGVTQSPTHLIKTRGQQVTLRCSPISGHKSVSWYQQVLGQGPQFIFQYYEKEERGRGNFPDRFSARQFPNYSSELNVNALLLGDSALYLCASSYPGSHNEQFFGPGTRLTVL.

The V gene is TRBV5-7, the J gene TRBJ2-5; 7 positions match TRBD2. TRBV5-7 is marked as an open reading frame, function uncertain. With V trimmed by 7 bases and J by 3 bases, 0 bases remained unmatched. The CDR3 totals 11 residues. CDR3 nucleotides: TGTGCCAGCGGGGGGGAAGAGACCCAGTACTTC. Its protein product is CASGGEETQYF.

The V gene is TRBV6-1, the J gene TRBJ2-7, with no clear D. This CDR3 contains 14 residues. With 3 bases removed from V and 2 bases from J, the gap between germline ends came to 11 bases. CDR1 is MNHNS, CDR2 SASEGT, per germline. CDR3 in DNA: TGTGCCAGCAGTGATGTCCCCCCGACCTACGAGCAGTACTTC. Its translation: CASSDVPPTYEQYF.

The chain links TRBV5-1 to TRBJ2-6; D is unresolved. The V and J ends lost 0 bases and 0 bases respectively, with 7 bases between them. The CDR3 has 16 amino acids. Germline CDR1 and CDR2: SGHRS and YFSETQ. CDR3 amino acids: CASSLEITSGANVLTF. The CDR3 DNA follows: TGCGCCAGCAGCTTGGAGATAACCTCTGGGGCCAACGTCCTGACTTTC.

The CDR3 loop is CSASGSGANVLTF. The CDR3 DNA reads as TGCAGTGCTAGTGGTTCTGGGGCCAACGTCCTGACTTTC. J is TRBJ2-6 and V is TRBV20-1; D not resolved. V dropped 3 bases and J dropped 1 base, with 4 bases sitting between them. The germline V gene has CDR1 DFQATT and CDR2 SNEGSKA (reference sequence). The CDR3 loop spans 13 amino acids.

CDR3 sequence: CASSGTGVRADTQYF. The CDR3 DNA reads TGCGCCAGCAGCGGGACGGGCGTTCGGGCAGATACGCAGTATTTT. The genes are TRBV5-1 and TRBJ2-3; D tentatively reads TRBD1 or TRBD2 (5 bases each). Trimming took off 4 bases at V and 4 bases at J, with 16 bases between the two ends. This CDR3 has 15 amino acids. The germline V gene encodes CDR1 SGHRS and CDR2 YFSETQ.

CDR3: CAWSVRRTNEKLFF. DNA for the CDR3: TGTGCCTGGAGTGTACGTCGGACGAATGAAAAACTGTTTTTT. The chain couples TRBV30 to TRBJ1-4; D call uncertain. V lost 0 bases to trimming and J lost 5 bases, with 10 bases between them. In germline, CDR1 is GTSNPN, CDR2 SVGIG (reference sequence). The CDR3 runs 14 residues. The full variable domain, its missing parts supplied by reference TRBV30 and TRBJ1-4, is SQTIHQWPATLVQPVGSPLSLECTVEGTSNPNLYWYRQAAGRGLQLLFYSVGIGQISSEVPQNLSASRPQDRQFILSSKKLLLSDSGFYLCAWSVRRTNEKLFFGSGTQLSVL.

V is TRBV19 and J is TRBJ1-1; D is undetermined. CDR1 is LNHDA and CDR2 is SQIVND in the germline V gene (reference sequence). This CDR3 has 13 residues. The ends were cut back, 4 bases at V and 2 bases at J, with 8 bases in the middle. DNA of the CDR3: TGTGCCAGTAGTAGCGCCCTCAACACTGAAGCTTTCTTT. As protein: CASSSALNTEAFF.

This rearrangement joins TRBV6-1 to TRBJ1-2; 8 bases match TRBD1. The CDR3 loop spans 15 amino acids. Germline V gene sequence: CDR1 MNHNS, CDR2 SASEGT. Trimming removed 2 bases from V and 6 bases from J; junction bases left unmatched: 8. The CDR3 sequence is CASSENLGQGDGYTF. The CDR3 DNA reads TGTGCCAGCAGTGAAAACCTTGGACAGGGCGATGGCTACACCTTC.

The rearrangement links TRBV5-4 to TRBJ2-1, with 11 bases that match TRBD1. V shed 2 bases, J shed 8 bases, and the junction held 3 bases outside the gene matches. CDR3 size: 14 residues. Germline CDR1 SGHNT, CDR2 YYREEE (reference sequence). The DNA for the CDR3 is TGTGCCAGCAGCTTACGGACAGGGGGCGATGAGCAGTTCTTC. Translating it yields CASSLRTGGDEQFF. Full variable domain (rest looked up from reference TRBV5-4 and TRBJ2-1): ETGVTQSPTHLIKTRGQQVTLRCSSQSGHNTVSWYQQALGQGPQFIFQYYREEENGRGNFPPRFSGLQFPNYSSELNVNALELDDSALYLCASSLRTGGDEQFFGPGTRLTVL.

The rearrangement uses TRBV7-9 and TRBJ2-2, with D perhaps being TRBD1 or TRBD2 (5 bases each). This CDR3 has 17 residues. Trimming left V 1 base short and J 3 bases short, with 15 bases between. CDR1 and CDR2 from the germline V gene are SEHNR and FQNEAQ (reference sequence). CDR3: CASSLDASGRDTGELFF. The CDR3 DNA sequence: TGTGCCAGCAGCTTAGATGCTTCGGGACGCGACACCGGGGAGCTGTTTTTT.

This rearrangement joins TRBV6-1 to TRBJ1-2; no firm D call. CDR1 is MNHNS and CDR2 is SASEGT in the germline V gene. This CDR3 is 14 amino acids long. The V end lost 0 bases, the J end lost 1 base, and 6 bases lay between the germline ends. The CDR3 nucleotides are TGTGCCAGCAGTGAAGCCCCAGTTAACTATGGCTACACCTTC. It yields the protein CASSEAPVNYGYTF.

The chain is built from TRBV2 and TRBJ1-2, with 7 bases fitting TRBD1. CDR1 is SNHLY, CDR2 FYNNEI, per germline. With V trimmed by 6 bases and J by 7 bases, 11 bases remained unmatched. This CDR3 comprises 14 residues. The CDR3 reads CASSTRQGFGGYTF. In DNA, the CDR3 is TGTGCCAGCAGCACCAGACAGGGTTTCGGTGGCTACACCTTC.

A note on this clone: A read error may produce the germline difference seen at one junction end. In DNA form, the CDR3 reads TGTGCCAGCAGTATTGGGACCGGGGGGCTGTTTTTT. Amino acids: CASSIGTGGLFF. The chain couples TRBV7-3 to TRBJ2-2, with TRBD2 as a possible D gene (6 bases). CDR1 and CDR2 from the germline V gene are SGHTA and FQGTGA. The CDR3 is 12 amino acids.

This chain links TRBV7-2 with TRBJ2-3, with unresolved D. CDR1 and CDR2 (germline): SGHTA, FQGNSA. This CDR3 is built from 15 residues. Between the trimmed V and J ends, which lost 1 base and 5 bases, there was a span of 13 bases. In DNA form, the CDR3 reads TGTGCCAGCAGCTTAGGGCCGTCGAACCTAGATACGCAGTATTTT. Encoded protein: CASSLGPSNLDTQYF.

The V gene is TRBV19, the J gene TRBJ2-7, with a weak D call TRBD1 (6 bases). CDR3 length equals 14 residues. V was shortened by 5 bases and J by 3 bases, with 14 bases between the two germline ends. CDR1 is LNHDA and CDR2 is SQIVND in the germline V gene (reference sequence). CDR3 bases: TGTGCCAGTAGTCTCAGGGGTATCGGCTACGAGCAGTACTTC. Translating gives CASSLRGIGYEQYF.

The chain links TRBV14 to TRBJ2-3; no clear D. This CDR3 has 13 amino acids. CDR1 and CDR2 (germline): SGHDN, FVKESK. V was pared by 0 bases and J by 4 bases, with 5 bases between. CDR3 protein: CASSQDHPDTQYF. In DNA, the CDR3 is TGTGCCAGCAGCCAAGATCACCCAGATACGCAGTATTTT.